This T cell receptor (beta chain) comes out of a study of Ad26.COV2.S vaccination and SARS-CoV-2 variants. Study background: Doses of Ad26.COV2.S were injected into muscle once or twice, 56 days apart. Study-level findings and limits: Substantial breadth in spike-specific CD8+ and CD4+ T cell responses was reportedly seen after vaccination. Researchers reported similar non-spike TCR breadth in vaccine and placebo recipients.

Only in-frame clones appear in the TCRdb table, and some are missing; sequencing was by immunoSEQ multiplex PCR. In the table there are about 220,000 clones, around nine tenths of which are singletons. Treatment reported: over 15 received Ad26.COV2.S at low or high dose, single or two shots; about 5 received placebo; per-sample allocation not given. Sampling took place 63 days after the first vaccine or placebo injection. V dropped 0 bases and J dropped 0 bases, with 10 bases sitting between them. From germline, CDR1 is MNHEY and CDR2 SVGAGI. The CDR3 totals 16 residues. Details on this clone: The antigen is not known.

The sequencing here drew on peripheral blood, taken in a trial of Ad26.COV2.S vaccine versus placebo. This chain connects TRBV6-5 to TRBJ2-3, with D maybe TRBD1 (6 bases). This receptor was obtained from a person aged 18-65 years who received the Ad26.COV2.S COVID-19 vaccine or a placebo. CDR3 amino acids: CASSYSTGSSTDTQYF. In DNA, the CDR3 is TGTGCCAGCAGTTACTCGACAGGTTCTAGCACAGATACGCAGTATTTT.